Each of the 9 T cell receptor beta chains below was sequenced from the same sample in a study of blood T cell repertoires in COVID-19. Only in-frame clones appear in the TCRdb table, and some are missing; sequencing was by immunoSEQ multiplex PCR. The profile shows over 200,000 clones, roughly 80% of them singletons. The specimen sequenced was peripheral blood. The receptor set was obtained from a woman of 80 years or more with acute or convalescent COVID-19.

This chain uses TRBV6-5 with TRBJ2-1, with 12 bases identical to TRBD2. The V and J ends lost 6 bases and 4 bases, in that order; junction bases with no gene match: 4. CDR1 is MNHEY, CDR2 SVGAGI, per germline. The CDR3 is 15 amino acids. The CDR3 spells CASSQTSGSYNEQFF. As DNA, the CDR3 is TGTGCCAGCAGCCAGACTAGCGGGAGTTACAATGAGCAGTTCTTC.

The J gene is TRBJ1-4, the V gene TRBV27, with TRBD1 matching 7 bases. CDR3 length: 15 amino acids. Germline V gene lookup returns CDR1 MNHEY and CDR2 SMNVEV (reference sequence). Losses at the gene ends were 5 bases for V and 5 bases for J; bases not matched to a gene: 8. CDR3 loop: CASSLRTGMNEKLFF. CDR3 DNA: TGTGCCAGCAGTCTACGGACAGGAATGAATGAAAAACTGTTTTTT. Drawing the rest from reference TRBV27 and TRBJ1-4, the complete variable domain is EAQVTQNPRYLITVTGKKLTVTCSQNMNHEYMSWYRQDPGLGLRQIYYSMNVEVTDKGDVPEGYKVSRKEKRNFPLILESPSPNQTSLYFCASSLRTGMNEKLFFGSGTQLSVL.

The chain recombines TRBV25-1 with TRBJ2-2; no definite D call. Germline V gene lookup returns CDR1 MGHDK and CDR2 SYGVNS. V lost 2 bases and J 4 bases, leaving 2 bases between the germline ends. CDR3 length: 12 amino acids. CDR3 region: CASSELTGELFF. Here the CDR3 DNA reads TGTGCCAGCAGTGAACTCACCGGGGAGCTGTTTTTT.

Regarding this clone: The same CDR3 arises from other DNA sequences in this sample as well. The V call is TRBV7-9, the J call TRBJ2-3; tentative D call: TRBD2 (5 bases). CDR1 SEHNR and CDR2 FQNEAQ come from the germline V gene (reference sequence). This CDR3 contains 14 residues. The germline V and J ends were trimmed by 5 bases and 0 bases, with 9 bases remaining between them. The CDR3: CASSPGLSTDTQYF. The CDR3 DNA reads as TGTGCCAGCAGCCCTGGACTGAGCACAGATACGCAGTATTTT.

In DNA, the CDR3 is TGTGCCAGCAGCCAAGGGGGACAGGGACAGCGCGGGGGCACTGAAGCTTTCTTT. Encoded protein: CASSQGGQGQRGGTEAFF. The chain carries TRBV3-1 (or the pseudogene TRBV3-2) and TRBJ1-1, with 9 nucleotides matching TRBD1. Germline V gene lookup returns CDR1 LGHDT and CDR2 YNNKEL (reference sequence). The CDR3 length is 18 residues. V trimming: 1 base; J trimming: 4 bases; junction bases outside the gene matches: 13.

There are a few counts of this clone. The genes are TRBV7-9 and TRBJ1-1; D is unresolved. The CDR3 is 11 amino acids. Germline V CDR1 and CDR2: SEHNR, FQNEAQ (reference sequence). The CDR3 nucleotides are TGTGCATTCCTTCGGGGCACTGAAGCTTTCTTT. Amino acid sequence: CAFLRGTEAFF. Full variable domain (outside the CDR3, taken from reference TRBV7-9 and TRBJ1-1): DTGVSQNPRHKITKRGQNVTFRCDPISEHNRLYWYRQTLGQGPEFLTYFQNEAQLEKSRLLSDRFSAERPKGSFSTLEIQRTEQGDSAMYLCAFLRGTEAFFGQGTRLTVV.

This clone was counted between two and nine times. The CDR3 here is CASSLSGAGGYTF. CDR3 nucleotide sequence: TGTGCCAGCAGCTTGTCAGGCGCCGGTGGCTACACCTTC. The chain combines TRBV11-2 with TRBJ1-2; D uncertain. Germline V lookup: CDR1 SGHAT, CDR2 FQNNGV. Deletions cut 3 bases from V and 7 bases from J, with 12 bases between. The CDR3 extends over 13 amino acids.

This clone turned up a few times. The CDR3 sequence: CASSWGQGDGYTF. CDR3 DNA sequence: TGTGCCAGCAGCTGGGGACAGGGGGACGGCTACACCTTC. The chain carries TRBV7-2 and TRBJ1-2; 11 bases map to TRBD1. The germline V gene encodes CDR1 SGHTA and CDR2 FQGNSA. V gave up 4 bases and J gave up 8 bases; unmatched junction bases: 3. CDR3 length: 13 amino acids.

The chain has TRBV7-3 and TRBJ2-1, with D possibly being TRBD2 (6 bases). This CDR3 is built from 15 residues. V shed 3 bases and J shed 6 bases, with 15 bases lying between them. Germline CDR1 is SGHTA and CDR2 is FQGTGA. The CDR3 sequence is CASSFNPGLGNEQFF. The DNA of the CDR3 is TGTGCCAGCAGCTTCAATCCGGGACTGGGCAATGAGCAGTTCTTC.